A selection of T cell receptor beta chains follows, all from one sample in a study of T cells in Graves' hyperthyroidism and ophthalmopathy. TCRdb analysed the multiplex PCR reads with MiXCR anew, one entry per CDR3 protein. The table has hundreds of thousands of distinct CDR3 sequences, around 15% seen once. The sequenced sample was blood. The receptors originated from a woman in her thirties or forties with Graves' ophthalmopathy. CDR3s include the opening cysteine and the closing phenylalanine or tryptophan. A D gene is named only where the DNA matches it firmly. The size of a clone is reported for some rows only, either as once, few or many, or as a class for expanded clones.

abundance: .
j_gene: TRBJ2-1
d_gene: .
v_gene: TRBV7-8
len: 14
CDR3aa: CASSFWTHYNEQFF
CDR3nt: TGTGCCAGCAGCTTTTGGACACACTACAATGAGCAGTTCTTC

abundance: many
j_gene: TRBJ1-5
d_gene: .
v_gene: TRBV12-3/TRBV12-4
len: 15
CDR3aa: CASSFSIDSNQPQHF
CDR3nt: TGTGCCAGCAGTTTCTCCATTGACAGCAATCAGCCCCAGCATTTT

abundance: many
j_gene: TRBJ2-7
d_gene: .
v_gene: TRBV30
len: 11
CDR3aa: CAWSRGYEQYF
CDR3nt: TGTGCCTGGAGCAGGGGTTACGAGCAGTACTTC

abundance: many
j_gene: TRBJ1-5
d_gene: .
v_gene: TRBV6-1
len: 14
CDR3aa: CASSFGVPTQPQHF
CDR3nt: TGTGCCAGCAGCTTCGGGGTACCCACTCAGCCCCAGCATTTT

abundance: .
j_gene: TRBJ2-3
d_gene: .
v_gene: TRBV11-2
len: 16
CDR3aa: CASSRSAGARTDTQYF
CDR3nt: TGTGCCAGCAGCCGCTCGGCGGGCGCCCGCACAGATACGCAGTATTTT

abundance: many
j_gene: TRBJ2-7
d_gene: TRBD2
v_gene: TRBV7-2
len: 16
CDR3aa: CASSLAASGAPYEQYF
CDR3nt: TGTGCCAGCAGCTTAGCGGCTAGCGGGGCACCCTACGAGCAGTACTTC

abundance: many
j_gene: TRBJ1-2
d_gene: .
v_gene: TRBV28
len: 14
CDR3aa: CASFDSFQNYGYTF
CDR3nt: TGTGCCAGCTTCGACTCCTTCCAGAACTATGGCTACACCTTC

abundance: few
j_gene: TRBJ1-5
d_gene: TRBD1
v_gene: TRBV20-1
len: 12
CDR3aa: CSAKTGPQPQHF
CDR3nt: TGCAGTGCCAAGACAGGGCCCCAGCCCCAGCATTTT

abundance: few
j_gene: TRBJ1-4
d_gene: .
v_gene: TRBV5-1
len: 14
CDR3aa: CASSSPGVSEKLFF
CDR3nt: TGCGCCAGCAGCTCCCCCGGGGTCTCTGAAAAACTGTTTTTT

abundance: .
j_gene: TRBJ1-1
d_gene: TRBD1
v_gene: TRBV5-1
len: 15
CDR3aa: CASSNYRTGGTEAFF
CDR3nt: TGCGCCAGCAGCAACTACCGGACAGGAGGAACTGAAGCTTTCTTT